This is a list of T cell receptor beta chains from one sample in a study of T cells after yellow fever vaccination. One entry per CDR3 protein, called by TCRdb with MiXCR from the 5' RACE reads. Seen here are tens of thousands of distinct CDR3 sequences, around 6.7% observed once, and the top ten hold approximately 24%. The sample was CD8+ T cells not binding an NS4B(214-222) dextramer, sorted from PBMCs, taken around 45 days after the first yellow fever vaccination. The receptors were sampled from a man in his late teens or twenties who received the YFV17D yellow fever vaccine. Each CDR3 is given with its conserved first and last residue. Each record gives: CDR3 DNA, CDR3 protein, J gene, D gene, V gene, clone size. The D gene is left open where the match is weak. A row's size may be missing; if present it is once, few, many or a size class.

CDR3nt: TGTGCCAGTAAGGACAGTCCGAGCTCTGGAAACACCATATATTTT
CDR3aa: CASKDSPSSGNTIYF
j_gene: TRBJ1-3
d_gene: NA
v_gene: TRBV19
abundance: NA

CDR3nt: TGTGCCAGCAGCTTAGGAGAGAGCCCCACAGATGCGCAGTATTTT
CDR3aa: CASSLGESPTDAQYF
j_gene: TRBJ2-3
d_gene: NA
v_gene: TRBV7-3
abundance: NA

CDR3nt: TGTGCCACCAGCAGCACCCCCGGGGGGGCTACCGGGGAGCTGTTTTTT
CDR3aa: CATSSTPGGATGELFF
j_gene: TRBJ2-2
d_gene: TRBD2
v_gene: TRBV15
abundance: few

CDR3nt: TGTGCCAGCAGCCCTAACCAAGAGACCCAGTACTTC
CDR3aa: CASSPNQETQYF
j_gene: TRBJ2-5
d_gene: NA
v_gene: TRBV7-9
abundance: NA

CDR3nt: TGTGCCAGCAGCTTAGAAGGGAACGGGGCCAACGTCCTGACTTTC
CDR3aa: CASSLEGNGANVLTF
j_gene: TRBJ2-6
d_gene: NA
v_gene: TRBV7-6
abundance: NA

CDR3nt: TGTGCCAGCAGTGCTGACGGAACCTACGAGCAGTACTTC
CDR3aa: CASSADGTYEQYF
j_gene: TRBJ2-7
d_gene: NA
v_gene: TRBV2
abundance: NA

CDR3nt: TGTGCCAGCAGTGTTGGGGGATTGTGGCCCCAGCATTTT
CDR3aa: CASSVGGLWPQHF
j_gene: TRBJ1-5
d_gene: NA
v_gene: TRBV27
abundance: many

CDR3nt: TGTGCCTTACGGGGCACTACATTCTATGGCTACACCTTC
CDR3aa: CALRGTTFYGYTF
j_gene: TRBJ1-2
d_gene: NA
v_gene: TRBV7-2
abundance: few

CDR3nt: TGTGCCAGCAGTTGGGAAGGGGGTTCACCCCTCCACTTT
CDR3aa: CASSWEGGSPLHF
j_gene: TRBJ1-6
d_gene: NA
v_gene: TRBV6-2/TRBV6-3
abundance: few

CDR3nt: TGTGCCAGCAGTTACGGCGGGAACACTGAAGCTTTCTTT
CDR3aa: CASSYGGNTEAFF
j_gene: TRBJ1-1
d_gene: NA
v_gene: TRBV6-5
abundance: many

CDR3nt: TGTGCCAGCAGTTACTCGACTAGCGGGGCTTCCTACGAGCAGTACTTC
CDR3aa: CASSYSTSGASYEQYF
j_gene: TRBJ2-7
d_gene: TRBD2
v_gene: TRBV6-5
abundance: few

CDR3nt: TGTGCCAGCACCCTTACAGGGGTCACTGAAGCTTTCTTT
CDR3aa: CASTLTGVTEAFF
j_gene: TRBJ1-1
d_gene: TRBD1
v_gene: TRBV12-3/TRBV12-4
abundance: many

CDR3nt: TGTGCCAACCCACCGACAGGGCGGGCCGGGGAGCTGTTTTTT
CDR3aa: CANPPTGRAGELFF
j_gene: TRBJ2-2
d_gene: TRBD1
v_gene: TRBV12-3/TRBV12-4
abundance: many

CDR3nt: TGTGCCAGCAGGGCACAGCAGGGGGCTTACGAGCAGTACTTC
CDR3aa: CASRAQQGAYEQYF
j_gene: TRBJ2-7
d_gene: TRBD1
v_gene: TRBV6-5
abundance: many

CDR3nt: TGTGCCAGCAGCTGGGGTGGTACAGGCGGTAACACTGAAGCTTTCTTT
CDR3aa: CASSWGGTGGNTEAFF
j_gene: TRBJ1-1
d_gene: NA
v_gene: TRBV7-9
abundance: NA

CDR3nt: TGCGCCAGCAGCCAAGCTGGAGAGAACACTGAAGCTTTCTTT
CDR3aa: CASSQAGENTEAFF
j_gene: TRBJ1-1
d_gene: NA
v_gene: TRBV4-1
abundance: few

CDR3nt: TGTGCCAGCGGGGGCAATCAGCCCCAGCATTTT
CDR3aa: CASGGNQPQHF
j_gene: TRBJ1-5
d_gene: NA
v_gene: TRBV6-5
abundance: many

CDR3nt: TGTGCCAGCAGTTACTTCCCGGGACGGGGGCTCGAGCAGTACTTC
CDR3aa: CASSYFPGRGLEQYF
j_gene: TRBJ2-7
d_gene: NA
v_gene: TRBV6-5
abundance: few

CDR3nt: TGCGCCAGCAGCTTGACAGCTTCCTACGAGCAGTACTTC
CDR3aa: CASSLTASYEQYF
j_gene: TRBJ2-7
d_gene: NA
v_gene: TRBV5-1
abundance: many

CDR3nt: TGTGCCAGCAGGGGCCCGAGGAATGAGCAGTTCTTC
CDR3aa: CASRGPRNEQFF
j_gene: TRBJ2-1
d_gene: NA
v_gene: TRBV6-5
abundance: NA

CDR3nt: TGTGCCTGCCTTGGGGAGTATGGCTACACCTTC
CDR3aa: CACLGEYGYTF
j_gene: TRBJ1-2
d_gene: NA
v_gene: TRBV30
abundance: NA

CDR3nt: TGCGCCAGCAGCCTGAACTACCAGGGACTACAGTACTTC
CDR3aa: CASSLNYQGLQYF
j_gene: TRBJ2-4
d_gene: TRBD2
v_gene: TRBV4-1
abundance: NA

CDR3nt: TGTGCCAGCAGCTTACAACAGGGAGAAGGCTACACCTTC
CDR3aa: CASSLQQGEGYTF
j_gene: TRBJ1-2
d_gene: NA
v_gene: TRBV7-9
abundance: NA

CDR3nt: TGCGCCAGCAGCCAAGATCAGGTTACCGGGGAGCTGTTTTTT
CDR3aa: CASSQDQVTGELFF
j_gene: TRBJ2-2
d_gene: NA
v_gene: TRBV4-3
abundance: NA

CDR3nt: TGCGCCAGCAGCTCAGACAGGGGAACGGGCACAGATACGCAGTATTTT
CDR3aa: CASSSDRGTGTDTQYF
j_gene: TRBJ2-3
d_gene: TRBD1
v_gene: TRBV4-1
abundance: many

CDR3nt: TGTGCCAGCAGCCCCTACCGGGCCGAAAAACTGTTTTTT
CDR3aa: CASSPYRAEKLFF
j_gene: TRBJ1-4
d_gene: NA
v_gene: TRBV7-9
abundance: many